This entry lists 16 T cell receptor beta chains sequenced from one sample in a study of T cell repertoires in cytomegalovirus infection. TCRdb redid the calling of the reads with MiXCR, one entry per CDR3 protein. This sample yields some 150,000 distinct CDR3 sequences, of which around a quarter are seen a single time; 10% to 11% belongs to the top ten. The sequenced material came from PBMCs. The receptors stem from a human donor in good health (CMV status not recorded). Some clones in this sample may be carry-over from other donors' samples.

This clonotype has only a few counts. CDR3 in DNA: TGTGCCAGCAGTGGGGCACCTAATGGCAATCAGCCCCAGCATTTT. This translates into CASSGAPNGNQPQHF. J is TRBJ1-5 and V is TRBV6-1; D unclear. The CDR3 length is 15 residues. V was trimmed by 4 bases and J by 2 bases, leaving 12 bases between them. The germline V gene encodes CDR1 MNHNS and CDR2 SASEGT.

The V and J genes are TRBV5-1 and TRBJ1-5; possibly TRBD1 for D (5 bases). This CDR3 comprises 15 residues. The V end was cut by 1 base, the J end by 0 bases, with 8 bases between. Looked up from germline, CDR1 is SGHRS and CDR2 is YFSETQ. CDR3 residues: CASSLWGGSNQPQHF. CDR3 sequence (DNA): TGCGCCAGCAGCTTGTGGGGGGGTAGCAATCAGCCCCAGCATTTT.

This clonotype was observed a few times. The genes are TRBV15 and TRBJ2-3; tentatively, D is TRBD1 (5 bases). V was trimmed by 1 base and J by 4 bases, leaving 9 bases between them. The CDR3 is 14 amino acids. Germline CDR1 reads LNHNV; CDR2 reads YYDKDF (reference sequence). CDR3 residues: CATSRAQGPDTQYF. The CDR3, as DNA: TGTGCCACCAGCAGAGCCCAGGGCCCAGATACGCAGTATTTT.

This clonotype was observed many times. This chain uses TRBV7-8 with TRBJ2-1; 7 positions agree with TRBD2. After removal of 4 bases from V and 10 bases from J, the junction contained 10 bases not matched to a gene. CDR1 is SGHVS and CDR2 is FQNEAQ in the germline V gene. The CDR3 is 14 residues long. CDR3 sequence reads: CASSSTGRGGEQFF. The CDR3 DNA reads TGTGCCAGCAGCTCGACTGGGAGGGGCGGGGAGCAGTTCTTC.

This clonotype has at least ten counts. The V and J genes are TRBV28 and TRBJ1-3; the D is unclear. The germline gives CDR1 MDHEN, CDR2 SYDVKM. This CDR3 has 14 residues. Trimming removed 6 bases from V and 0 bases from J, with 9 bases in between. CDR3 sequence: CASSRPTSGNTIYF. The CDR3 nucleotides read TGTGCCAGCAGCCGACCGACCTCTGGAAACACCATATATTTT.

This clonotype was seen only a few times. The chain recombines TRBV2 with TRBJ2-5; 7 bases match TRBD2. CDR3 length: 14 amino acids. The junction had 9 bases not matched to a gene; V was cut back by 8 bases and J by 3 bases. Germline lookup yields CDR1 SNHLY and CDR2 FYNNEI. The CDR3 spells CASVPWTSKETQYF. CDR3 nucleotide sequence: TGTGCCAGCGTGCCCTGGACTAGTAAAGAGACCCAGTACTTC. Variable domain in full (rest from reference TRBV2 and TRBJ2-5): EPEVTQTPSHQVTQMGQEVILRCVPISNHLYFYWYRQILGQKVEFLVSFYNNEISEKSEIFDDQFSVERPDGSNFTLKIRSTKLEDSAMYFCASVPWTSKETQYFGPGTRLLVL.

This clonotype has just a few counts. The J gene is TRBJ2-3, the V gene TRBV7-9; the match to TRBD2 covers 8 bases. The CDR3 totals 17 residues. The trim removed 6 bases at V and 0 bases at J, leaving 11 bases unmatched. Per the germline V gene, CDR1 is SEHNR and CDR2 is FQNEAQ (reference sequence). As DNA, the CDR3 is TGTGCCAGCAGGAGTTCCGGGGGGGCCTACAGCACAGATACGCAGTATTTT. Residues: CASRSSGGAYSTDTQYF. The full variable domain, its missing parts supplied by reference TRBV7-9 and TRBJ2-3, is DTGVSQNPRHKITKRGQNVTFRCDPISEHNRLYWYRQTLGQGPEFLTYFQNEAQLEKSRLLSDRFSAERPKGSFSTLEIQRTEQGDSAMYLCASRSSGGAYSTDTQYFGPGTRLTVL.

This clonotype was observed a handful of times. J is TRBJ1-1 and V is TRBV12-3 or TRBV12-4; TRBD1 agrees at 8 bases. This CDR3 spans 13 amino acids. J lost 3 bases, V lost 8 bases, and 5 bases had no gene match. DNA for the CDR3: TGTGCCAGCGATACAGGGGGTGACACTGAAGCTTTCTTT. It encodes CASDTGGDTEAFF.

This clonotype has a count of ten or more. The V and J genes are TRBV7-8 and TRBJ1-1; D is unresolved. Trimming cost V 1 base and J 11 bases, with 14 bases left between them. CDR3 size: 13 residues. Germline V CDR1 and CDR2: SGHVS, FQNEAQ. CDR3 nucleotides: TGTGCCAGCAGCTTAGTGTTTGGAGAGCGGGCTTTCTTT. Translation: CASSLVFGERAFF.

The CDR3, as DNA: TGTGCCAGCAGCCCTCCCACACTAGTATCGTTCTTC. Translating it yields CASSPPTLVSFF. The genes are TRBV28 and TRBJ2-1; tentatively, D is TRBD2 (5 bases). Trimming shortened V by 6 bases and J by 15 bases, and 18 bases separated the two germline ends. The germline V gene has CDR1 MDHEN and CDR2 SYDVKM. This CDR3 comprises 12 residues.

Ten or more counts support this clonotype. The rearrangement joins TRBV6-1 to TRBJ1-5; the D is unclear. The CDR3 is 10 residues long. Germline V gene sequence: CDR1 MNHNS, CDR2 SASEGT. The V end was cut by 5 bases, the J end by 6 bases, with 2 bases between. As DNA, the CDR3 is TGTGCCAGCAGTATTCAGCCCCAGCATTTT. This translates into CASSIQPQHF.

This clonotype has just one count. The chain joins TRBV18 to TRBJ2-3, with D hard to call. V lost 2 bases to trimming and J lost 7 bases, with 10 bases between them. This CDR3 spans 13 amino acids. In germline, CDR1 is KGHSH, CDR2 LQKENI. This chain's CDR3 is CASSPSDANTQYF. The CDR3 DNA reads TGTGCCAGCTCACCATCTGACGCAAATACGCAGTATTTT.

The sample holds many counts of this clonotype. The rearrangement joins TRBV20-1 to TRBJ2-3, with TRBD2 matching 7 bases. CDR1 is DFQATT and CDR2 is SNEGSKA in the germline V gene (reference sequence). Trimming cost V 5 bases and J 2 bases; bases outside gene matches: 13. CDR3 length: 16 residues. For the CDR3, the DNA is TGCAGTGCTCAAGAGGTACGAGCGGGGACCACAGATACGCAGTATTTT. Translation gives CSAQEVRAGTTDTQYF.

CDR3 DNA: TGTGCCAGTAGTATTCTGATTGGCGGGGAGCTGTTTTTT. Residues: CASSILIGGELFF. This chain joins TRBV19 and TRBJ2-2, with D unresolved. The germline CDR1 and CDR2 sequences are LNHDA and SQIVND (reference sequence). V lost 3 bases and J lost 7, with 9 bases in between. CDR3 size: 13 residues. The variable domain in full, completed from reference TRBV19 and TRBJ2-2, reads DGGITQSPKYLFRKEGQNVTLSCEQNLNHDAMYWYRQDPGQGLRLIYYSQIVNDFQKGDIAEGYSVSREKKESFPLTVTSAQKNPTAFYLCASSILIGGELFFGEGSRLTVL.

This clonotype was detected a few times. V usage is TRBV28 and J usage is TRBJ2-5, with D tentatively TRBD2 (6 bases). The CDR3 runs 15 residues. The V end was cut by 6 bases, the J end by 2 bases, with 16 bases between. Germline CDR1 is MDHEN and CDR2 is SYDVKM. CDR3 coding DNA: TGTGCCAGCAGCGAATGGACTACAAATCAAGAGACCCAGTACTTC. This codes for CASSEWTTNQETQYF. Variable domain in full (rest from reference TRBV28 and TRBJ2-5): DVKVTQSSRYLVKRTGEKVFLECVQDMDHENMFWYRQDPGLGLRLIYFSYDVKMKEKGDIPEGYSVSREKKERFSLILESASTNQTSMYLCASSEWTTNQETQYFGPGTRLLVL.

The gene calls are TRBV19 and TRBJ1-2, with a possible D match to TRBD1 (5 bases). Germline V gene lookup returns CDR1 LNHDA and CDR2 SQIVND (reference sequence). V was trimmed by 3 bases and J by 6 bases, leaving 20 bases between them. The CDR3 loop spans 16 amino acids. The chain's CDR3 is CASSIGRVRGDDGYTF. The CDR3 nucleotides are TGTGCCAGTAGTATCGGGCGTGTGCGGGGGGACGATGGCTACACCTTC.